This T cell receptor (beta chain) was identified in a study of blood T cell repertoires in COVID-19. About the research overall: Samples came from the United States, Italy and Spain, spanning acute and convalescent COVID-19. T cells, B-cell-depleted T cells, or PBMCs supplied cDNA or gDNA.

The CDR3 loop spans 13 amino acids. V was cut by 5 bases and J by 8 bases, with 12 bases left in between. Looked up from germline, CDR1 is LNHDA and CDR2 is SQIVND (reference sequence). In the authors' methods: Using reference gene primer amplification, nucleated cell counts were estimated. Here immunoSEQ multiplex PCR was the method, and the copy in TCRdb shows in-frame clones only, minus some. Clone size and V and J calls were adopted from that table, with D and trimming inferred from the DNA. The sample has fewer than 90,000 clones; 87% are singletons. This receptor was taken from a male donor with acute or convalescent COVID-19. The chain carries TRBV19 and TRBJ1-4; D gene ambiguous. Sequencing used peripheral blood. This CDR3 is CASSLQRGEKLFF. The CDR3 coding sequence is TGTGCCAGTAGTCTGCAGAGAGGAGAAAAACTGTTTTTT.